This paragraph covers one T cell receptor beta chain sequence. The target antigen is unknown. No patient had autoimmune disease or received systemic immunosuppression. These data originate in a study of OX40 agonist ivuxolimab in advanced cancers. Study-wide results and limits: More expanded clones were seen, on average, in CD8+ T cells than in CD4+.

The method was immunoSEQ multiplex PCR; TCRdb's version includes in-frame clones alone and lacks a portion of them. The table records around 26,000 clones, about 90% of them present only once. Trimming removed 3 bases from V and 4 bases from J; junction bases left unmatched: 4. Germline CDR1 MNHEY, CDR2 SMNVEV (reference sequence). The CDR3 is 14 residues long. This sequence joins TRBV27 and TRBJ1-2; the match to TRBD1 covers 8 bases. The receptor's source is an adult with an advanced solid tumor such as melanoma, head and neck, liver or kidney cancer. The specimen was CD4+ or CD8+ T cells sorted from blood, collected in a trial of the OX40 agonist ivuxolimab. The CDR3, as DNA: TGTGCCAGCAGTTTGACAGGGGTTGGCTATGGCTACACCTTC. It is translated as CASSLTGVGYGYTF.